This T cell receptor (beta chain) is drawn from a study of T cells after yellow fever vaccination. It was through 5'RACE template switching that TCR cDNA was made, with a universal primer site and UMIs added. TCRdb re-analysed the 5' RACE reads in MiXCR, keeping a single row per CDR3 protein. The sample yields approximately 300,000 distinct CDR3 sequences, about 11% seen once. Worth noting for this clonotype: What it binds is unknown.

Findings and caveats of the study: Peak timing came faster in the weaker secondary response, day 5 versus 15.

Material: CD4+ T cells sorted from PBMCs, obtained 45 days after the yellow fever booster vaccination. The sequence derives from a man younger than 30 who received the YFV17D yellow fever vaccine.

The CDR3 loop is CASSSWTGHEQYV. The CDR3 DNA is TGTGCCAGCAGTTCCTGGACTGGTCACGAGCAGTACGTC. V usage is TRBV27 and J usage is TRBJ2-7, with TRBD2 as a possible D gene (5 bases). The germline V gene has CDR1 MNHEY and CDR2 SMNVEV (reference sequence). The CDR3 has 13 residues. The V end lost 4 bases, the J end lost 5 bases, and 12 bases lay between the germline ends.